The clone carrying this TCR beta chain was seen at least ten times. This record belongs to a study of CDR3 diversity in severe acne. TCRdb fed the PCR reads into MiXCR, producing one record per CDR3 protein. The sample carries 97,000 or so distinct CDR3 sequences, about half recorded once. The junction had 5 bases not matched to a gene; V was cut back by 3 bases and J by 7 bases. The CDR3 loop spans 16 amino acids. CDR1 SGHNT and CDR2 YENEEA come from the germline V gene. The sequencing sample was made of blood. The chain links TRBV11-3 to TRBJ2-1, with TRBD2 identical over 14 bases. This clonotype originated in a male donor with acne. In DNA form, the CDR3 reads TGTGCCAGCAGCTTGACCGGGACTAGCGGGAGAAATGAGCAGTTCTTC. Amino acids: CASSLTGTSGRNEQFF.